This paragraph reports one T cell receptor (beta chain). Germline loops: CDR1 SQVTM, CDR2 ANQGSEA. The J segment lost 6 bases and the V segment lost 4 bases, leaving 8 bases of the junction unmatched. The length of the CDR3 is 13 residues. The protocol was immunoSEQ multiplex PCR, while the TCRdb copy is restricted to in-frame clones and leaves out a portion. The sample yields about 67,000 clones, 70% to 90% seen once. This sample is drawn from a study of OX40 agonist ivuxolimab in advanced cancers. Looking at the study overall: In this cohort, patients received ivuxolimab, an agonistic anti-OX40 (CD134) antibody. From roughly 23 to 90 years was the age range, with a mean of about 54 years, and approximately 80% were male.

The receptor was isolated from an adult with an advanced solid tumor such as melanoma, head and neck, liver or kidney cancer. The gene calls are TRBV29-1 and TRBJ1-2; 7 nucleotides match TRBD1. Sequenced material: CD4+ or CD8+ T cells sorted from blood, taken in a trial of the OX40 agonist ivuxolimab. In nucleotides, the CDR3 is TGCAGCGTTGTGGACAGGACTGGAAATGGCTACACCTTC. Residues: CSVVDRTGNGYTF.